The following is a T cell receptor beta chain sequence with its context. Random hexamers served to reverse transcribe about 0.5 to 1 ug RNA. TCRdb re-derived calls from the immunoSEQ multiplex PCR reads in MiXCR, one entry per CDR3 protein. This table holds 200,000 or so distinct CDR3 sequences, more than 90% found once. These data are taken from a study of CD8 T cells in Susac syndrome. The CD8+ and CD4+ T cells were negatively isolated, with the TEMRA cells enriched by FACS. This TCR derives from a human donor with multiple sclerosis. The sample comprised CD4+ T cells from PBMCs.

Here the CDR3 reads CASSQDYSTDTQYF. In DNA form, the CDR3 reads TGTGCCAGCAGCCAAGACTACAGCACAGATACGCAGTATTTT. V gene TRBV3-1 combines with J gene TRBJ2-3; D call uncertain. The germline gives CDR1 LGHDT, CDR2 YNNKEL (reference sequence). This CDR3 has 14 amino acids. Trimming removed 0 bases at V and 0 bases at J, with 4 bases between.